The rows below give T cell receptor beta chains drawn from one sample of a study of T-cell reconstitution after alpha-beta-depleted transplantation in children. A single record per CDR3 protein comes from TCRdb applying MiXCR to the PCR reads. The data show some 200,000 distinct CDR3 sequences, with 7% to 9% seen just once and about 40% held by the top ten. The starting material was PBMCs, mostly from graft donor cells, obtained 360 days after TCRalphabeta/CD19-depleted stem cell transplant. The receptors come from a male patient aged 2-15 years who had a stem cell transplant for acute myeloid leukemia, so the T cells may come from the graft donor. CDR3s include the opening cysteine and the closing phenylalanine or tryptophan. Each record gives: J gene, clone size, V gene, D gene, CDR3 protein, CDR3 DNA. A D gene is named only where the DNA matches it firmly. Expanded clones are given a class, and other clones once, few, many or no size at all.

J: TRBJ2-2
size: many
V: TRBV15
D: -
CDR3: CATSKEWRFVGELFF
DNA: TGTGCCACCAGCAAAGAGTGGAGATTTGTCGGGGAGCTGTTTTTT

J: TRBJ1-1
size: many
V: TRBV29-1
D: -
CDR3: CSVEWALNTEAFF
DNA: TGCAGCGTTGAGTGGGCTTTGAACACTGAAGCTTTCTTT

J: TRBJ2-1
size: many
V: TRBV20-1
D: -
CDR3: CSARADEAGYNEQFF
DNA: TGCAGTGCTAGAGCGGACGAGGCGGGTTACAATGAGCAGTTCTTC

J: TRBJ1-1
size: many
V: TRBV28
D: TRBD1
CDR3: CASSLLDRVTEAFF
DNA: TGTGCCAGCAGTTTATTGGACAGGGTCACTGAAGCTTTCTTT

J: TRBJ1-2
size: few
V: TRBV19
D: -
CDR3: CASRADYNYGYTF
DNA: TGTGCCAGTAGGGCGGATTACAACTATGGCTACACCTTC

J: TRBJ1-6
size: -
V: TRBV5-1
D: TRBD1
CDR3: CASSLAGQGQSPLHF
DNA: TGCGCCAGCAGCTTGGCGGGACAGGGCCAATCACCCCTCCACTTT

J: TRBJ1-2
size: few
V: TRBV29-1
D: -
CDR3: CSGGRELDDYGYTF
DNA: TGCAGCGGGGGTCGCGAACTAGATGACTATGGCTACACCTTC

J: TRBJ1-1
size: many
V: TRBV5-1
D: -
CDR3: CASSEDGYTEAFF
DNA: TGCGCCAGCAGCGAGGACGGGTACACTGAAGCTTTCTTT

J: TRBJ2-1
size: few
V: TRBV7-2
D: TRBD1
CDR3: CASSRRTGHAEQFF
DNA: TGTGCCAGCAGCCGACGGACAGGGCACGCTGAGCAGTTCTTC

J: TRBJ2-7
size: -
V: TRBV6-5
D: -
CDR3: CASSYSYLGASEQYF
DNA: TGTGCCAGCAGTTACTCGTACCTAGGGGCTTCCGAGCAGTACTTC

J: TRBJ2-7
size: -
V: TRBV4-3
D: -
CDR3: CASSQVHTHDEQYF
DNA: TGCGCCAGCAGCCAAGTACACACCCACGACGAGCAGTACTTC

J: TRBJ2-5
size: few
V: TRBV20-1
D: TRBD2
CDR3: CSASRTSGGVLETQYF
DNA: TGCAGTGCTTCCCGGACTAGCGGGGGGGTGTTAGAGACCCAGTACTTC

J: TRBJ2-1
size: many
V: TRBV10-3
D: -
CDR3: CAISVSASSYNEQFF
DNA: TGTGCCATCAGTGTCTCCGCGAGCTCCTACAATGAGCAGTTCTTC

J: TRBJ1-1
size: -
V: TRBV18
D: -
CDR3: CASSPTGPNTEAFF
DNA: TGTGCCAGCTCACCTACAGGCCCGAACACTGAAGCTTTCTTT

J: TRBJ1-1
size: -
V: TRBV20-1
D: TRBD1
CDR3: CSARDGGTAWDTEAFF
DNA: TGCAGTGCTAGAGATGGGGGGACAGCCTGGGACACTGAAGCTTTCTTT

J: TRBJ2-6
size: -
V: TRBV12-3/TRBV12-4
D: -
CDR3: CASSSPPGLTGANVLTF
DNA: TGTGCCAGCAGTTCCCCGCCAGGGTTGACTGGGGCCAACGTCCTGACTTTC

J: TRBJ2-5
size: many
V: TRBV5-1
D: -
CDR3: CASSGGTVQETQYF
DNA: TGCGCCAGCAGCGGAGGGACAGTCCAAGAGACCCAGTACTTC

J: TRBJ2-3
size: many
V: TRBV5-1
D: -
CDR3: CASSLVVGEADTQYF
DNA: TGCGCCAGCAGCTTGGTTGTCGGGGAGGCAGATACGCAGTATTTT

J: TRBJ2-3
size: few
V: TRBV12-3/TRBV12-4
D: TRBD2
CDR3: CASLSASGRASTDTQYF
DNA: TGTGCCAGCCTTAGCGCTAGCGGGAGGGCTAGCACAGATACGCAGTATTTT

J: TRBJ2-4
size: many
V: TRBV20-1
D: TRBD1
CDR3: CSALRGTGGKNIQYF
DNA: TGCAGTGCACTTAGGGGTACAGGGGGCAAAAACATTCAGTACTTC

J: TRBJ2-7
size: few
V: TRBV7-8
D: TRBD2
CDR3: CASSPPGLPTQEQYF
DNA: TGTGCCAGCAGCCCACCGGGACTACCGACTCAAGAGCAGTACTTC

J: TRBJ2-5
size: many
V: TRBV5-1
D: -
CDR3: CASSLVTRRGKETQYF
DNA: TGCGCCAGCAGCTTGGTTACCCGGAGGGGGAAAGAGACCCAGTACTTC

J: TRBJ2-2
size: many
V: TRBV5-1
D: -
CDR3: CASSHSRAGELFF
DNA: TGCGCCAGCAGCCACAGCCGGGCCGGGGAGCTGTTTTTT

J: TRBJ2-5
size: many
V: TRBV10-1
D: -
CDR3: CASSAAGQETQYF
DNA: TGCGCCAGCAGTGCGGCGGGGCAAGAGACCCAGTACTTC

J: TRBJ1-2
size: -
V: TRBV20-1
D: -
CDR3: CSSLGAYGYTF
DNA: TGCAGTTCCTTGGGAGCCTATGGCTACACCTTC

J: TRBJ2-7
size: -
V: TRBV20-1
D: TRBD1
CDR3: CSASDRGGYEQYF
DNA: TGCAGTGCTAGCGACAGGGGGGGCTACGAGCAGTACTTC

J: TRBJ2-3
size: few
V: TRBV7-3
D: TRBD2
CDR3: CASSSTPSGEKGDTQYF
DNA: TGTGCCAGCAGCTCAACACCTAGCGGGGAAAAGGGAGATACGCAGTATTTT

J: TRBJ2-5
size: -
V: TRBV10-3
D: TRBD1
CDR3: CAISGPGQGQETQYF
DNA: TGTGCCATCAGTGGGCCGGGACAGGGCCAAGAGACCCAGTACTTC

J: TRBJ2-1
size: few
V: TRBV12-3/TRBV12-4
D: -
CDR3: CASGRDLGSDEQFF
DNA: TGTGCCAGCGGGCGGGACCTTGGGAGCGATGAGCAGTTCTTC

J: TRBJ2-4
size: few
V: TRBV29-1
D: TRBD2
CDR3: CSVKTSGYVAKNIQYF
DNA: TGCAGCGTTAAGACTAGCGGCTACGTAGCCAAAAACATTCAGTACTTC

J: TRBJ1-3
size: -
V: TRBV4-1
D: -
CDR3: CASSQEGLTLTGNTIYF
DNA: TGCGCCAGCAGCCAAGAGGGACTTACTTTAACTGGAAACACCATATATTTT

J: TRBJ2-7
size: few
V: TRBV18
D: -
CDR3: CASSPGDEQYF
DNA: TGTGCCAGCTCACCAGGGGACGAGCAGTACTTC

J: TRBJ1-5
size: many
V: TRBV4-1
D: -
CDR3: CASSPRFGPERPQHF
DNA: TGCGCCAGCAGCCCCCGTTTCGGACCCGAGCGGCCCCAGCATTTT

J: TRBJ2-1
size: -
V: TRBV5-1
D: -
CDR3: CASSLGEDEQFF
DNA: TGCGCCAGCAGCTTGGGGGAGGATGAGCAGTTCTTC

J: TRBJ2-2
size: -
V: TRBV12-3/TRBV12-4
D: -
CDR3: CASSFTPPITGELFF
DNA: TGTGCCAGCAGTTTCACGCCTCCTATCACCGGGGAGCTGTTTTTT

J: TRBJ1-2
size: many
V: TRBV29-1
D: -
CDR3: CSVLSRQAANYGYTF
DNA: TGCAGCGTCTTGAGTCGGCAGGCAGCTAACTATGGCTACACCTTC

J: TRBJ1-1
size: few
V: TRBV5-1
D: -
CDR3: CASSLVWQNTEAFF
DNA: TGCGCCAGCAGCTTGGTGTGGCAGAACACTGAAGCTTTCTTT

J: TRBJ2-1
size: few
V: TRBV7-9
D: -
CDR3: CASSSRLADTYNEQFF
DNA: TGTGCCAGCAGCTCCCGCTTAGCGGATACCTACAATGAGCAGTTCTTC

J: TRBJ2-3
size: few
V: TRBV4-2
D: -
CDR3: CASSPGGRGGVADTQYF
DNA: TGTGCCAGCAGCCCAGGGGGTCGAGGGGGGGTTGCAGATACGCAGTATTTT

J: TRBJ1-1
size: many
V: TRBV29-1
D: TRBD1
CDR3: CSARQGLTEAFF
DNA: TGCAGCGCCAGACAGGGGCTCACTGAAGCTTTCTTT

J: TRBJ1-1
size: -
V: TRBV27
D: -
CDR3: CASSRLAGQTEAFF
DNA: TGTGCCAGCAGTCGCCTCGCAGGACAGACTGAAGCTTTCTTT

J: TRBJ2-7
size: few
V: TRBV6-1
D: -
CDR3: CASSEVGLLTPYEQYF
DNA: TGTGCCAGCAGTGAAGTCGGACTGCTCACTCCCTACGAGCAGTACTTC

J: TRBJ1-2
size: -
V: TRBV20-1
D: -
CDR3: CCAVRAPGLGGYTF
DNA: TGCTGTGCCGTCCGGGCACCGGGATTGGGAGGCTACACCTTC

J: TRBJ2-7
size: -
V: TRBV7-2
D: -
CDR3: CASSRHGNSYEQYF
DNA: TGTGCCAGCAGCAGGCACGGCAACTCCTACGAGCAGTACTTC

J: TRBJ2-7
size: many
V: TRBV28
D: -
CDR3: CASRSGYEQYF
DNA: TGTGCCAGCAGAAGTGGCTACGAGCAGTACTTC

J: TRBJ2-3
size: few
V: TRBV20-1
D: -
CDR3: CSARVPVSSFDTQYF
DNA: TGCAGTGCTAGAGTCCCCGTTAGTAGCTTCGATACGCAGTATTTT

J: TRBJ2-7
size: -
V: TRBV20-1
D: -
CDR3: CSAWWGEQYF
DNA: TGCAGTGCCTGGTGGGGAGAGCAGTACTTC

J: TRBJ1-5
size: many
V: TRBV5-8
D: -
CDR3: CASSFGTGSGNQPQHF
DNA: TGTGCCAGCAGCTTCGGCACCGGGAGTGGCAATCAGCCCCAGCATTTT

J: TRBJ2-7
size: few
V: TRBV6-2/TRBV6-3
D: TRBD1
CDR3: CASSPGQGREQYF
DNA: TGTGCCAGCAGCCCGGGACAGGGGAGAGAGCAGTACTTC

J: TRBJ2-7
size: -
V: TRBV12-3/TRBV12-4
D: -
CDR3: CASTDRISYEQYF
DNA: TGTGCCAGCACCGACAGGATTTCCTACGAGCAGTACTTC

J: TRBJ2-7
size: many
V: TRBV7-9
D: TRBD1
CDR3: CASSPGTARYF
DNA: TGTGCCAGCAGCCCCGGGACAGCTCGGTACTTC

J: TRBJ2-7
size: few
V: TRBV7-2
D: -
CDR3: CASSLGLGPLEQYF
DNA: TGTGCCAGCAGCTTAGGCCTAGGGCCCCTCGAGCAGTACTTC

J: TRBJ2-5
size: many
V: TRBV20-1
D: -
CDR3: CSARTGPQETQYF
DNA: TGCAGTGCTAGAACAGGACCTCAAGAGACCCAGTACTTC

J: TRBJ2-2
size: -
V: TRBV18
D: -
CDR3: CASSPMNRPGELFF
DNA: TGTGCCAGCTCACCAATGAATAGGCCCGGGGAGCTGTTTTTT

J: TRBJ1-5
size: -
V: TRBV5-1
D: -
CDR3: CASSLAPLDKTSNQPQHF
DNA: TGCGCCAGCAGCTTGGCCCCCCTAGACAAAACAAGCAATCAGCCCCAGCATTTT

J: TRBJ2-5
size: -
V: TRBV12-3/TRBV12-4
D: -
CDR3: CASSPLLFSETQYF
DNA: TGTGCCAGCAGTCCCCTTCTTTTTAGCGAGACCCAGTACTTC

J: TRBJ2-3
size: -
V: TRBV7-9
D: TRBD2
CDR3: CASSFWDYPTDTQYF
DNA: TGTGCCAGCAGCTTCTGGGACTACCCCACAGATACGCAGTATTTT

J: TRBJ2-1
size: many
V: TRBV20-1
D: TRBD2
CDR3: CSIKERESEQFF
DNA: TGCAGTATCAAGGAGCGGGAAAGTGAGCAGTTCTTC